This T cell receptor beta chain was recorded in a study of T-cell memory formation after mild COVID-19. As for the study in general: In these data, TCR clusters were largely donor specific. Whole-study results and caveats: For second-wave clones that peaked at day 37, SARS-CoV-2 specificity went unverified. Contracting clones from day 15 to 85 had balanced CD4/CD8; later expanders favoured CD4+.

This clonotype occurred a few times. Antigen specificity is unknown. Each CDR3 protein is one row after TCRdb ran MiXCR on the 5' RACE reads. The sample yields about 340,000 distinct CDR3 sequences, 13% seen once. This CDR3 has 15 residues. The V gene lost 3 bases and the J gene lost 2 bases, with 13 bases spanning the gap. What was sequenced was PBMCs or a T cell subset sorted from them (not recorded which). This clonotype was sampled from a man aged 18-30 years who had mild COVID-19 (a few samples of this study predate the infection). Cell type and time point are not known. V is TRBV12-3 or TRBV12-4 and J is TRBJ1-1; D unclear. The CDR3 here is CASSFVGLVNTEAFF. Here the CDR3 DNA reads TGTGCCAGCAGTTTTGTAGGACTGGTTAACACTGAAGCTTTCTTT.